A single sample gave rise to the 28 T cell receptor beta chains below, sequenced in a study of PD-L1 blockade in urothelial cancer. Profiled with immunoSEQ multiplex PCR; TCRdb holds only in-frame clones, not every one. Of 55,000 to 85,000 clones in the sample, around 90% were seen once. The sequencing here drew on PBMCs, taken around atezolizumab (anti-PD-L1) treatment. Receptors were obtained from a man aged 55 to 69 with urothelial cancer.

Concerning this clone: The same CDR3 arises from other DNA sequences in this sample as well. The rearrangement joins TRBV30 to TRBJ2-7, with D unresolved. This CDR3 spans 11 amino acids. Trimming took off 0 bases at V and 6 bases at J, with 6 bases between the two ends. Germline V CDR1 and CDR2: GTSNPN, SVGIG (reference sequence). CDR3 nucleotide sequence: TGTGCCTGGAGTGTACGTAGCGAGCAGTACTTC. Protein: CAWSVRSEQYF. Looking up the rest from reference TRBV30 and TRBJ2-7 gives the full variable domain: SQTIHQWPATLVQPVGSPLSLECTVEGTSNPNLYWYRQAAGRGLQLLFYSVGIGQISSEVPQNLSASRPQDRQFILSSKKLLLSDSGFYLCAWSVRSEQYFGPGTRLTVT.

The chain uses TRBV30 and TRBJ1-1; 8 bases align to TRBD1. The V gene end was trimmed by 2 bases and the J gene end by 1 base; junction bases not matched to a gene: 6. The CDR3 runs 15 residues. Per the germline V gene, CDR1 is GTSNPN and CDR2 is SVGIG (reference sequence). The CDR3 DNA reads TGTGCCTGGAGTATTAGACAGGGGAAGAACACTGAAGCTTTCTTT. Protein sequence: CAWSIRQGKNTEAFF.

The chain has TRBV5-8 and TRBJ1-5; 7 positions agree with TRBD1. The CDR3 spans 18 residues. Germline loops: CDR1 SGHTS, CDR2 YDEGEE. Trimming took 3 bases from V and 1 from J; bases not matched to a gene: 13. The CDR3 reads CASSYILDRAGSNQPQHF. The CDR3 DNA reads TGTGCCAGCAGCTATATACTCGACAGGGCGGGAAGCAATCAGCCCCAGCATTTT.

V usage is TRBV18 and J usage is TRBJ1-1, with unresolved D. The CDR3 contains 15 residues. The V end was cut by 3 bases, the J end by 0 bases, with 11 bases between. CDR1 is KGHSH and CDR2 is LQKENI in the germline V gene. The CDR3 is CASSPPQELNTEAFF. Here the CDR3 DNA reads TGTGCCAGCTCACCCCCCCAGGAACTGAACACTGAAGCTTTCTTT.

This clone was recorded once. The CDR3 DNA reads TGTGCCAGCAGTTATGACTCCGGTCGGGCCAACGTCCTGACTTTC. Translated: CASSYDSGRANVLTF. J is TRBJ2-6 and V is TRBV6-5; D uncertain. This CDR3 has 15 residues. V was pared by 3 bases and J by 5 bases, with 11 bases between. CDR1 MNHEY and CDR2 SVGAGI come from the germline V gene.

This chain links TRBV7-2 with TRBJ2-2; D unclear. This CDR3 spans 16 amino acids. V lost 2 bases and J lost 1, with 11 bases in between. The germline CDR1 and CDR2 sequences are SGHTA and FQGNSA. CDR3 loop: CASSLLQAKNTGELFF. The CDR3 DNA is TGTGCCAGCAGCTTATTGCAGGCGAAGAACACCGGGGAGCTGTTTTTT.

This chain's CDR3 is CSVGQGFPGELFF. The CDR3 nucleotides are TGCAGCGTCGGACAGGGGTTCCCCGGGGAGCTGTTTTTT. The chain uses TRBV29-1 and TRBJ2-2, with 9 positions matching TRBD1. Trimming cost V 6 bases and J 6 bases; bases outside gene matches: 5. CDR3 length: 13 residues. Germline V gene sequence: CDR1 SQVTM, CDR2 ANQGSEA.

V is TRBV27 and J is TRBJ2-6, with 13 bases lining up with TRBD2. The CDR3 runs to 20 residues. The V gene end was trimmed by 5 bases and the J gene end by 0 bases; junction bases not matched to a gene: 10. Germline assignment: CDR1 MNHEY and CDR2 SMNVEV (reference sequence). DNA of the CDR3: TGTGCCAGCAGTCCGCGACTAGCGGGAGGTTTAAGCTCTGGGGCCAACGTCCTGACTTTC. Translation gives CASSPRLAGGLSSGANVLTF.

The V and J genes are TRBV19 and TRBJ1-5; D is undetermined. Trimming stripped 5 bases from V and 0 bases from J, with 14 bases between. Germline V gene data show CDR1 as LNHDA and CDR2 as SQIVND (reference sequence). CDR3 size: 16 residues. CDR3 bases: TGTGCCAGTAGTGTCCCAGCGCAAGTTAGCAATCAGCCCCAGCATTTT. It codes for CASSVPAQVSNQPQHF.

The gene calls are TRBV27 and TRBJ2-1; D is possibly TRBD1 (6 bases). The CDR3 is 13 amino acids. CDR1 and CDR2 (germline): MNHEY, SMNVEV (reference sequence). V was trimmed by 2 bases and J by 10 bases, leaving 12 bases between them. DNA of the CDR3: TGTGCCAGCAGTTTACCAGGGGCGGGCGAGCAGTTCTTC. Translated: CASSLPGAGEQFF.

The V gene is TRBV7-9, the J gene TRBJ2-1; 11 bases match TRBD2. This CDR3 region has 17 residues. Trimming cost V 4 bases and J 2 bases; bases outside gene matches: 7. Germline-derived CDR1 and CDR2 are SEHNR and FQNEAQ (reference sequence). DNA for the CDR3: TGTGCCAGCAGCTCCGCTAGCGGGGGGCCTACCTACAATGAGCAGTTCTTC. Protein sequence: CASSSASGGPTYNEQFF.

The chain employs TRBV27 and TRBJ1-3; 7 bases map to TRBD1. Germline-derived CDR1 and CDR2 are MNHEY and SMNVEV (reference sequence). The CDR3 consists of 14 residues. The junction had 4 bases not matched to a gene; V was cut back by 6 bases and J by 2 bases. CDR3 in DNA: TGTGCCAGCAGATCGACAGGGACTGGAAACACCATATATTTT. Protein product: CASRSTGTGNTIYF.

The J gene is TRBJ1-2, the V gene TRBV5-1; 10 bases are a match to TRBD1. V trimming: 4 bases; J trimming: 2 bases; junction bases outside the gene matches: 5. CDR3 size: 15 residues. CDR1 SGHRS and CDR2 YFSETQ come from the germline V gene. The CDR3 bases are TGCGCCAGCAGCCCGGGGACAGGGGACAACTATGGCTACACCTTC. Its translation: CASSPGTGDNYGYTF.

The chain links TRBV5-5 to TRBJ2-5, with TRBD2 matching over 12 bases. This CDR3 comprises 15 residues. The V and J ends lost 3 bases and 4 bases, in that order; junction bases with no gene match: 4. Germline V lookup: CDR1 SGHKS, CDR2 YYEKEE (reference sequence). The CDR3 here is CASSYLAGGRETQYF. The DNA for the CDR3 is TGTGCCAGCAGCTACCTAGCGGGGGGGCGAGAGACCCAGTACTTC.

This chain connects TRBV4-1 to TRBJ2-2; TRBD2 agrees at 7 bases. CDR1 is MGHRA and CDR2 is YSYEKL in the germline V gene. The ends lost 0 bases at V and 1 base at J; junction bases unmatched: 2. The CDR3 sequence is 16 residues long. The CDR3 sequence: CASSQDGGGNTGELFF. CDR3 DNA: TGCGCCAGCAGCCAAGATGGGGGGGGGAACACCGGGGAGCTGTTTTTT.

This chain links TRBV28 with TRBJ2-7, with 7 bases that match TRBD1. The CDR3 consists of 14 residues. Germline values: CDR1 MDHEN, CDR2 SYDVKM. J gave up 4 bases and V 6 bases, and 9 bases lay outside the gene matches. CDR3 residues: CASSRWTGSYEQYF. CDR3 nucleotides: TGTGCCAGCAGCCGCTGGACAGGTTCTTACGAGCAGTACTTC.

CDR3: CASQSLAGGPYEQYF. CDR3 DNA sequence: TGTGCCAGCCAATCCCTAGCGGGGGGACCCTACGAGCAGTACTTC. V usage is TRBV19 and J usage is TRBJ2-7, with 11 bases lining up with TRBD2. The CDR3 loop spans 15 amino acids. Germline loops: CDR1 LNHDA, CDR2 SQIVND (reference sequence). Germline trimming cut 9 bases from V and 2 bases from J; bases unmatched to any gene: 9. Filled out from reference TRBV19 and TRBJ2-7, the complete variable domain reads DGGITQSPKYLFRKEGQNVTLSCEQNLNHDAMYWYRQDPGQGLRLIYYSQIVNDFQKGDIAEGYSVSREKKESFPLTVTSAQKNPTAFYLCASQSLAGGPYEQYFGPGTRLTVT.

CDR3: CASSHLSGSYEQYF. CDR3 in DNA: TGTGCCAGTAGTCATCTTAGCGGGTCCTACGAGCAGTACTTC. The chain carries TRBV19 and TRBJ2-7; 7 nucleotides match TRBD2. There are 14 residues in the CDR3. Trimming cost V 5 bases and J 1 base; bases outside gene matches: 5. Germline lookup yields CDR1 LNHDA and CDR2 SQIVND (reference sequence). The full variable domain, in which reference TRBV19 and TRBJ2-7 provide the parts outside the CDR3, is DGGITQSPKYLFRKEGQNVTLSCEQNLNHDAMYWYRQDPGQGLRLIYYSQIVNDFQKGDIAEGYSVSREKKESFPLTVTSAQKNPTAFYLCASSHLSGSYEQYFGPGTRLTVT.

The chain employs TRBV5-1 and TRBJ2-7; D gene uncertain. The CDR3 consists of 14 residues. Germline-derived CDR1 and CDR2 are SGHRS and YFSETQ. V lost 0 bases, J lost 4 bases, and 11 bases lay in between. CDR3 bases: TGCGCCAGCAGCTTGGGTTCCGCCTATTACGAGCAGTACTTC. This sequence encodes CASSLGSAYYEQYF.

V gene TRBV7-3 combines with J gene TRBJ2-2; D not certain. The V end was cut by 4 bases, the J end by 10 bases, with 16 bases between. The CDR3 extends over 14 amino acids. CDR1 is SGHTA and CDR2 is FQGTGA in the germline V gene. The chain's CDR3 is CASSSTSGPVELFF. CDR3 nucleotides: TGTGCCAGCAGCTCGACGTCAGGCCCCGTGGAGCTGTTTTTT.

The CDR3 spells CATHRGGTDTQYF. DNA for the CDR3: TGTGCCACACACAGGGGGGGCACAGATACGCAGTATTTT. The J gene is TRBJ2-3, the V gene TRBV10-3, with TRBD1 identical over 8 bases. J gave up 1 base and V 10 bases, and 4 bases lay outside the gene matches. From germline, CDR1 is ENHRY and CDR2 SYGVKD. CDR3 length: 13 residues.

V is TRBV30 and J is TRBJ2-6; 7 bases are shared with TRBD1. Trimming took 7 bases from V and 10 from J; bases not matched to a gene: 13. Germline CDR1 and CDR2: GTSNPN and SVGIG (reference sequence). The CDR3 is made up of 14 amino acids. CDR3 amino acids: CASPLGTERNVLTF. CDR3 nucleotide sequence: TGTGCCTCGCCCCTGGGGACAGAGAGAAACGTCCTGACTTTC.

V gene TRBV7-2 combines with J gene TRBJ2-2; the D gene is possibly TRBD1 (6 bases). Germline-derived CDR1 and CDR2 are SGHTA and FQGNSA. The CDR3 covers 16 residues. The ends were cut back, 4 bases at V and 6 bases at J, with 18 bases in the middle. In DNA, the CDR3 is TGTGCCAGCAGCTCGCCTACAGGGTTTGCGCCCGGGGAGCTGTTTTTT. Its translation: CASSSPTGFAPGELFF.

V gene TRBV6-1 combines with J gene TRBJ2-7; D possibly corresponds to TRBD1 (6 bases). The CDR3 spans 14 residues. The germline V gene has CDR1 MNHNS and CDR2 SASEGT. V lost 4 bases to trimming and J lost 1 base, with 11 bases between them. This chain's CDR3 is CASSALDSSYEQYF. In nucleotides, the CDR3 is TGTGCCAGCAGTGCCTTGGACAGTTCCTACGAGCAGTACTTC.

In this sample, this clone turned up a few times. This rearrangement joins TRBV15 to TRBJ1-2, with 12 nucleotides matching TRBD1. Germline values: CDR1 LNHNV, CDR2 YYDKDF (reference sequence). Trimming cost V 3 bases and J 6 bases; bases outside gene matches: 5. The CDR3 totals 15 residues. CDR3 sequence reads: CATSSRDRGRDGYTF. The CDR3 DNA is TGTGCCACCAGCAGCCGGGACAGGGGGCGTGATGGCTACACCTTC.

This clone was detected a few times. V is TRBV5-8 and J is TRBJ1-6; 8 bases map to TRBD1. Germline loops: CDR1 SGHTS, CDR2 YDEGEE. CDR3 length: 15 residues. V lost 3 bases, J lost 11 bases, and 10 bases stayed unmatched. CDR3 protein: CASSYRTGNLTPLHF. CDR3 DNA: TGTGCCAGCAGCTATCGGACAGGGAATTTGACACCCCTCCACTTT.

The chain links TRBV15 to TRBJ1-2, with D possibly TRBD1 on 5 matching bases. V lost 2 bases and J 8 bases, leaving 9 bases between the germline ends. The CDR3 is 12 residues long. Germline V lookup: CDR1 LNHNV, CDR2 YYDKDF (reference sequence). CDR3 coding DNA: TGTGCCACCAGCAGAAGCGGGGCGGGCTACACCTTC. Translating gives CATSRSGAGYTF.

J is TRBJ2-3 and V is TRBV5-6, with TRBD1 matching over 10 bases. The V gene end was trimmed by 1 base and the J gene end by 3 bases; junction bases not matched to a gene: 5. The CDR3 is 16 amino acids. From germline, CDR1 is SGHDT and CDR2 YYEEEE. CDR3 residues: CASSLSGQGLTDTQYF. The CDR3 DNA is TGTGCCAGCAGCTTGTCGGGACAGGGGTTGACAGATACGCAGTATTTT.